The sequence of this T cell receptor beta chain was determined in a study of radiotherapy plus CTLA-4 blockade in lung cancer. General study findings and limits: TCR clones originating in tumors grew in number in blood after radiotherapy plus ipilimumab. In blood, early T cell clone dynamics reportedly predicted response best, together with interferon-beta.

The CDR3 contains 15 residues. V shed 2 bases and J shed 6 bases, with 11 bases lying between them. In germline, CDR1 is SGHTA, CDR2 FQGNSA. This clone occurred a few times. Its antigen is as yet unknown. Measured with immunoSEQ multiplex PCR; TCRdb has only the in-frame clones, and not every one. The table lists 60,000 or so clones, over 70% of them singletons, with roughly 4% in the top ten. This chain uses TRBV7-2 with TRBJ1-6, with unresolved D. The clonotype was recovered from a human donor with non-small cell lung cancer who had a partial response to radiotherapy plus ipilimumab. The sample was peripheral blood, taken from a patient treated with radiotherapy plus ipilimumab. The CDR3 is CASSLRTGGNSPLHF. CDR3 sequence (DNA): TGTGCCAGCAGCTTACGTACGGGTGGTAATTCACCCCTCCACTTT.